This T cell receptor beta chain originates from a study of blood T cell repertoires in COVID-19 (dated by TCRdb to 2019 to 2021). Background on the whole study: The collaborator samples originated in the United States, Italy and Spain and spanned the acute and convalescent phases of COVID-19. The material from the prospective study consisted of cDNA or gDNA derived from T cells, B-cell-depleted T cells, or PBMCs. The dataset comprised deeply sampled blood TCRbeta repertoires from subjects exposed to, actively infected with, or recovered from COVID-19. The repertoires were released in a freely available public database meant as a resource for research on the immune response to SARS-CoV-2. The samples were drawn from two sources: the first 160 participants of the ongoing ImmuneRACE study, and fewer than 1,500 subjects contributed by 6 global collaborators. The sample metadata nearly always contained a de-identified subject ID, COVID-19 status, age in years and sex. Where available, HLA class I and class II types were taken from metadata supplied by the sample provider and were not determined by assay-based typing.

On this clone itself: The antigen it recognizes is unknown. Base qualities are not provided; no much larger clone lies one nucleotide away.

Collaborating institutions collected whole blood in K2EDTA tubes following their own protocols. Collaborator samples were shipped for TCRbeta analysis as frozen whole blood, isolated PBMCs, or DNA extracted from either sample type. Looking up the germline V gene yields CDR1 SGHVS and CDR2 FQNEAQ. Reading from cysteine to phenylalanine, the CDR3 counts 16 amino acids. The entry retains the CDR3 DNA only, 48 bases that are in frame from base 1. After removal of 5 bases from V and 0 bases from J, the junction retains 6 bases not matched to a gene. General conclusions and limits of the study: The quantity of clinical and demographic metadata differed by source and by participant and was supplied without curation.

TCRbeta CDR3 regions were amplified from genomic DNA using the immunoSEQ Assay, a bias-controlled multiplex PCR. Regarding the original processing steps: The number of nucleated cells in each sample was estimated from the amplification of reference gene primers within the assay. Sequence reads were collapsed and filtered to measure the absolute abundance of every unique TCRbeta CDR3 rearrangement. For each sample, productive Simpson clonality was calculated by taking the square root of Simpson's diversity index across productive rearrangements. TCRdb stores this immuneACCESS table with in-frame sequences only. Part of the clones is absent; in the studies checked, under half of the shortfall reflects unresolved V genes, and no reason is known for the rest. Clone size and V and J calls were adopted from that table, with D and trimming inferred from the DNA. A total of under 100,000 clones appear in this sample, about 84% of them only once. The leading ten clones occupy around a quarter of the sample.

The origin of this receptor is a man older than 75 with active or convalescent COVID-19. The rearranged segments are TRBV7-8 and TRBJ2-2, with 7 bases matching TRBD1. The sequencing input was peripheral blood. The CDR3 is CASSPGQRSNTGELFF. The nucleotides are TGTGCCAGCAGCCCGGGACAGCGGTCGAACACCGGGGAGCTGTTTTTT. The reference TRBV7-8 and TRBJ2-2 proteins fill in what lies around the CDR3, so the full variable domain reads GAGVSQSPRYKVAKRGQDVALRCDPISGHVSLFWYQQALGQGPEFLTYFQNEAQLDKSGLPSDRFFAERPEGSVSTLKIQRTQQEDSAVYLCASSPGQRSNTGELFFGEGSRLTVL.